This T cell receptor (beta chain) was found in a study of OX40 agonist ivuxolimab in advanced cancers. The CDR3 spans 13 residues. V was trimmed by 0 bases and J by 0 bases, leaving 2 bases between them. CDR1 and CDR2 (germline): MNHNY, SVGAGI (reference sequence). Clones were read by immunoSEQ multiplex PCR, and TCRdb kept only the in-frame ones, dropping some. This table holds 75,000 to 90,000 clones, roughly 84% found once. The chain recombines TRBV6-6 with TRBJ1-1; D remains unclear. The clonotype was recovered from an adult with an advanced solid tumor such as melanoma, head and neck, liver or kidney cancer. Sequenced here: CD4+ or CD8+ T cells sorted from blood, sampled in a trial of the OX40 agonist ivuxolimab. The DNA for the CDR3 is TGTGCCAGCAGTTACTCGTTGAACACTGAAGCTTTCTTT. This translates into CASSYSLNTEAFF.